This section outlines one T cell receptor (beta chain) sequence together with its context. The V and J ends lost 0 bases and 0 bases respectively, with 10 bases between them. Germline CDR1 reads SGDLS; CDR2 reads YYNGEE. The length of the CDR3 is 15 residues. Here immunoSEQ multiplex PCR was the method, and the copy in TCRdb shows in-frame clones only, minus some. This sample has some 15,000 clones, with 90% to 95% found just once. The data derive from a study of sequential checkpoint blockade in melanoma. Study information: First-line arms were nivolumab then ipilimumab, or the reverse, randomized 1:1. Each arm's sequence ended with maintenance nivolumab.

Regarding treatment: randomized to nivolumab then ipilimumab (arm A) or the reverse (arm B). Patients had received no earlier DNA-damaging chemotherapy. PBMC sorting kept live CD3+CD8+ cells without CD19 or CD56. This specimen consisted of CD8+ T cells sorted from blood (inferred from file names), obtained from a patient given nivolumab and ipilimumab in sequence. This receptor was taken from a human donor with melanoma. The chain employs TRBV9 and TRBJ2-7; possible D gene TRBD2, 6 bases. Here the CDR3 reads CASSVEAGSSYEQYF. The CDR3 bases are TGTGCCAGCAGCGTAGAGGCCGGGAGCTCCTACGAGCAGTACTTC.